A single sample gave rise to the 21 T cell receptor beta chains below, sequenced in a study of cytomegalovirus exposure and HLA in healthy donors. A multiplex PCR was run with 60 Vbeta primers and 13 Jbeta primers. The protocol was immunoSEQ multiplex PCR, while the TCRdb copy is restricted to in-frame clones and leaves out a portion. The table has around 110,000 clones, 65% to 80% seen once. The specimen was PBMCs. All receptors come from a man in his sixties in good health and CMV-seronegative.

The CDR3 bases are TGTGCCAGCAGTCTACAGGGTGGAGAGACCCAGTACTTC. Its translation is CASSLQGGETQYF. The chain recombines TRBV2 with TRBJ2-5; D possibly corresponds to TRBD1 (6 bases). The germline CDR1 and CDR2 sequences are SNHLY and FYNNEI. This CDR3 is built from 13 residues. Between the trimmed V and J ends, which lost 5 bases and 4 bases, there was a span of 11 bases.

The V call is TRBV7-2, the J call TRBJ2-1, with 10 bases lining up with TRBD2. Trimming cost V 2 bases and J 6 bases; bases outside gene matches: 4. This CDR3 contains 15 residues. The germline CDR1 and CDR2 sequences are SGHTA and FQGNSA. CDR3 sequence: CASSLMSGGANEQFF. As DNA, the CDR3 is TGTGCCAGCAGCTTAATGAGCGGGGGGGCCAATGAGCAGTTCTTC.

The CDR3 is CASPPGHPSTDTQYF. CDR3 nucleotides: TGTGCCAGCCCCCCAGGGCATCCTAGCACAGATACGCAGTATTTT. The V gene is TRBV28, the J gene TRBJ2-3, with a tentative D call TRBD1 (5 bases). Trimming cost V 8 bases and J 0 bases, with 15 bases left between them. Germline V gene data show CDR1 as MDHEN and CDR2 as SYDVKM. This CDR3 spans 15 amino acids.

In the case of this clone: Only one base separates this from a far larger clonotype, so it likely reflects a read error. The sample carries other DNA sequences with the same CDR3. The rearrangement joins TRBV5-1 to TRBJ2-5; tentative D call: TRBD1 (5 bases). Trimming took off 1 base at V and 4 bases at J, with 11 bases between the two ends. This CDR3 has 14 residues. Per germline, CDR1 SGHRS and CDR2 YFSETQ. CDR3 nucleotide sequence: TGCGCCAGCAGCTTGTCCCAGGGTATAGAGACCCAGTACTTC. This gives the protein CASSLSQGIETQYF. The complete variable domain, with remaining parts taken from reference TRBV5-1 and TRBJ2-5, reads KAGVTQTPRYLIKTRGQQVTLSCSPISGHRSVSWYQQTPGQGLQFLFEYFSETQRNKGNFPGRFSGRQFSNSRSEMNVSTLELGDSALYLCASSLSQGIETQYFGPGTRLLVL.

The chain links TRBV6-5 to TRBJ2-5, with D uncertain. The better agreement between TRBJ2-7 and the DNA end casts doubt on the J call. This CDR3 spans 13 amino acids. Germline CDR1 MNHEY, CDR2 SVGAGI. Here the CDR3 reads CASSPAISYEQYF. As DNA, the CDR3 is TGTGCCAGCAGCCCTGCGATCTCCTACGAGCAGTACTTC.

The chain couples TRBV7-9 to TRBJ2-1; TRBD2 matches 12 bases. The junction had 0 bases not matched to a gene; V was cut back by 0 bases and J by 6 bases. The germline V gene encodes CDR1 SEHNR and CDR2 FQNEAQ (reference sequence). CDR3 length equals 15 residues. In DNA form, the CDR3 reads TGTGCCAGCAGCTTAGCGGGACTAGCGGGCAATGAGCAGTTCTTC. Protein: CASSLAGLAGNEQFF.

V and J are TRBV19 and TRBJ2-3, with D uncertain. Deletions cut 3 bases from V and 2 bases from J, with 9 bases between. Germline lookup yields CDR1 LNHDA and CDR2 SQIVND (reference sequence). The CDR3 length is 14 residues. CDR3 residues: CASSISLYTDTQYF. CDR3 DNA: TGTGCCAGTAGTATTTCTCTCTACACAGATACGCAGTATTTT.

This chain uses TRBV9 with TRBJ2-3, with D perhaps matching TRBD2 (6 bases). The V gene lost 7 bases and the J gene lost 2 bases, with 14 bases spanning the gap. Germline CDR1 reads SGDLS; CDR2 reads YYNGEE. This CDR3 has 14 residues. The CDR3 region is CASRRDGDTDTQYF. The CDR3 bases are TGTGCCAGCCGGCGGGACGGTGACACAGATACGCAGTATTTT.

This chain joins TRBV11-2 and TRBJ2-2, with TRBD2 matching over 7 bases. CDR3 length: 17 residues. Looked up from germline, CDR1 is SGHAT and CDR2 is FQNNGV. The J segment lost 4 bases and the V segment lost 1 base, leaving 9 bases of the junction unmatched. In nucleotides, the CDR3 is TGTGCCAGCAGCTTAGCGGGGGGAAACGGGGGCACCGGGGAGCTGTTTTTT. This encodes CASSLAGGNGGTGELFF.

This sequence joins TRBV9 and TRBJ1-3, with a weak D call TRBD1 (5 bases). The CDR3 loop spans 16 amino acids. Germline V gene data show CDR1 as SGDLS and CDR2 as YYNGEE. The V and J ends lost 4 bases and 1 base respectively, with 15 bases between them. CDR3 DNA: TGTGCCAGCAGCACCAATCCGCCAGGGTCTGGAAACACCATATATTTT. This codes for CASSTNPPGSGNTIYF.

The V call is TRBV7-3, the J call TRBJ2-7; 11 bases agree with TRBD1. This CDR3 has 16 amino acids. The V gene end was trimmed by 0 bases and the J gene end by 4 bases; junction bases not matched to a gene: 5. Germline V lookup: CDR1 SGHTA, CDR2 FQGTGA. CDR3 in amino acids: CASSLTGGQGVYEQYF. The CDR3 DNA reads as TGTGCCAGCAGCTTAACTGGGGGACAGGGGGTTTACGAGCAGTACTTC.

This chain links TRBV5-4 with TRBJ2-1, with 11 nucleotides matching TRBD2. The CDR3 consists of 16 residues. V was clipped by 0 bases and J by 3 bases; unmatched bases: 2. Germline V gives CDR1 SGHNT, CDR2 YYREEE (reference sequence). The CDR3 coding sequence is TGTGCCAGCAGCTTGGCTAGCGGGGGGTACTACAATGAGCAGTTCTTC. It specifies CASSLASGGYYNEQFF. Looking up the rest from reference TRBV5-4 and TRBJ2-1 gives the full variable domain: ETGVTQSPTHLIKTRGQQVTLRCSSQSGHNTVSWYQQALGQGPQFIFQYYREEENGRGNFPPRFSGLQFPNYSSELNVNALELDDSALYLCASSLASGGYYNEQFFGPGTRLTVL.

The V call is TRBV18, the J call TRBJ2-1; D unclear. The CDR3 runs 11 residues. Germline assignment: CDR1 KGHSH and CDR2 LQKENI. Trimming cost V 3 bases and J 10 bases, with 7 bases left between them. CDR3 coding DNA: TGTGCCAGCTCACCGGGCCGCGAGCAGTTCTTC. Translation: CASSPGREQFF.

This clone was detected a few times. This CDR3 reads CASSLDRDLNEKLFF. CDR3 nucleotide sequence: TGTGCCAGCAGCTTAGACAGGGATCTAAATGAAAAACTGTTTTTT. V usage is TRBV11-2 and J usage is TRBJ1-4, with a possible D match to TRBD1 (5 bases). The length of the CDR3 is 15 residues. The V gene's germline CDR1 is SGHAT and CDR2 FQNNGV. Trimming removed 0 bases at V and 5 bases at J, with 10 bases between. The full variable domain, in which reference TRBV11-2 and TRBJ1-4 provide the parts outside the CDR3, is EAGVAQSPRYKIIEKRQSVAFWCNPISGHATLYWYQQILGQGPKLLIQFQNNGVVDDSQLPKDRFSAERLKGVDSTLKIQPAKLEDSAVYLCASSLDRDLNEKLFFGSGTQLSVL.

The gene calls are TRBV6-1 and TRBJ2-1, with TRBD2 identical over 8 bases. The germline V gene encodes CDR1 MNHNS and CDR2 SASEGT. CDR3 length: 16 amino acids. The V segment lost 4 bases and the J segment 8 bases; nucleotides outside the gene matches: 13. CDR3 nucleotides: TGTGCCAGCAGTGTCCCCGGGGGGGCTTTTAGGGATGAGCAGTTCTTC. It is translated as CASSVPGGAFRDEQFF.

The chain employs TRBV14 and TRBJ1-3; no definite D call. This CDR3 spans 16 amino acids. The germline CDR1 and CDR2 sequences are SGHDN and FVKESK. The V and J ends lost 0 bases and 2 bases respectively, with 11 bases between them. The DNA of the CDR3 is TGTGCCAGCAGCCAAGAAGCAGCGGTAACTGGAAACACCATATATTTT. Amino acids: CASSQEAAVTGNTIYF.

This clone was counted between two and nine times. This chain connects TRBV7-9 to TRBJ2-7, with 7 bases matching TRBD1. This CDR3 has 13 amino acids. Trimming removed 0 bases from V and 9 bases from J; junction bases left unmatched: 5. CDR1 and CDR2 (germline): SEHNR, FQNEAQ (reference sequence). The CDR3, as DNA: TGTGCCAGCAGCTTAGCCCGACAGGGCGGGCAGTACGTC. Its translation: CASSLARQGGQYV.

V usage is TRBV28 and J usage is TRBJ2-7; D not resolved. The V end lost 6 bases, the J end lost 2 bases, and 20 bases lay between the germline ends. The CDR3 runs to 16 residues. Per the germline V gene, CDR1 is MDHEN and CDR2 is SYDVKM. The CDR3 DNA is TGTGCCAGCAGGCCGCGTACAGAGCTTTCCACCTACGAGCAGTACGTC. This translates into CASRPRTELSTYEQYV.

The chain is built from TRBV5-4 and TRBJ1-6, with 7 positions matching TRBD1. This CDR3 has 18 amino acids. With V trimmed by 4 bases and J by 5 bases, 15 bases remained unmatched. Germline CDR1 reads SGHNT; CDR2 reads YYREEE (reference sequence). The chain's CDR3 is CASSPLPPLTGNNSPLHF. As DNA, the CDR3 is TGTGCCAGCAGCCCCCTCCCACCCCTGACAGGGAATAATTCACCCCTCCACTTT.

V is TRBV5-5 and J is TRBJ1-1, with D unclear. V gave up 4 bases and J gave up 0 bases, with 7 bases separating them. The CDR3 contains 13 residues. CDR1 SGHKS and CDR2 YYEKEE come from the germline V gene (reference sequence). CDR3 sequence: CASSPRVNTEAFF. CDR3 sequence (DNA): TGTGCCAGCAGCCCGAGGGTGAACACTGAAGCTTTCTTT.

This clone was seen only once. CDR3 amino acids: CASSLPGLAQYF. CDR3 DNA sequence: TGTGCCAGCAGTCTACCGGGACTAGCCCAGTATTTT. This sequence joins TRBV6-5 and TRBJ2-3; 9 bases fit TRBD2. J gave up 12 bases and V 5 bases, and 6 bases lay outside the gene matches. Germline CDR1 reads MNHEY; CDR2 reads SVGAGI. There are 12 residues in the CDR3.